The rows below give T cell receptor beta chains drawn from one sample of a study of blood T cell repertoires in COVID-19. Generated by immunoSEQ multiplex PCR, the TCRdb table keeps only in-frame clones and is missing some. This table has 200,000 to 300,000 clones, about 87% appearing once. Sequencing was carried out using peripheral blood. Receptor source: a woman between 40 and 50 years old who had recovered from COVID-19. The CDR3 runs from the conserved cysteine through the conserved F or W. D genes are given only for firm matches. Clone size is given for some rows only: seen once, a few or many times, or a class if the clone is expanded.

d_call: TRBD1
j_call: TRBJ2-2
v_call: TRBV10-1
clone_size: -
cdr3_aa: CASSASGTGPGELFF
cdr3_nt: TGCGCCAGCAGCGCATCCGGGACAGGGCCCGGGGAGCTGTTTTTT

d_call: TRBD1
j_call: TRBJ2-5
v_call: TRBV30
clone_size: -
cdr3_aa: CAWSGTGRETQYF
cdr3_nt: TGTGCCTGGAGTGGGACAGGGAGAGAGACCCAGTACTTC

d_call: TRBD1
j_call: TRBJ1-2
v_call: TRBV4-2
clone_size: -
cdr3_aa: CASSRGQGAKYGYTF
cdr3_nt: TGTGCCAGCAGCCGAGGACAGGGGGCAAAGTATGGCTACACCTTC

d_call: TRBD1
j_call: TRBJ1-2
v_call: TRBV7-2
clone_size: -
cdr3_aa: CASSLRGAGGGYTF
cdr3_nt: TGTGCCAGCAGCTTAAGAGGGGCAGGGGGTGGCTACACCTTC

d_call: -
j_call: TRBJ1-3
v_call: TRBV5-1
clone_size: -
cdr3_aa: CASSLGSVRSGNTIYF
cdr3_nt: TGCGCCAGCAGCTTGGGGAGCGTACGCTCTGGAAACACCATATATTTT

d_call: -
j_call: TRBJ1-2
v_call: TRBV18
clone_size: -
cdr3_aa: CASSPLATDGYYTF
cdr3_nt: TGTGCCAGCTCACCACTCGCAACAGACGGTTACTACACCTTC

d_call: -
j_call: TRBJ1-1
v_call: TRBV10-3
clone_size: -
cdr3_aa: CAISSQGMNTEAFF
cdr3_nt: TGTGCCATCAGCTCACAGGGAATGAACACTGAAGCTTTCTTT

d_call: TRBD2
j_call: TRBJ2-2
v_call: TRBV14
clone_size: -
cdr3_aa: CASSLRTSGTGELFF
cdr3_nt: TGTGCCAGCAGCCTTCGGACTAGTGGCACCGGGGAGCTGTTTTTT

d_call: TRBD2
j_call: TRBJ2-5
v_call: TRBV7-9
clone_size: -
cdr3_aa: CASSLTGLGSGETQYF
cdr3_nt: TGTGCCAGCAGCTTAACAGGACTAGGCTCGGGAGAGACCCAGTACTTC

d_call: -
j_call: TRBJ2-1
v_call: TRBV6-5
clone_size: -
cdr3_aa: CASSPRDRYNEQFF
cdr3_nt: TGTGCCAGCAGTCCCCGCGACAGATACAATGAGCAGTTCTTC

d_call: -
j_call: TRBJ1-6
v_call: TRBV18
clone_size: -
cdr3_aa: CASSPTPISSYNSPLHF
cdr3_nt: TGTGCCAGCTCACCCACCCCTATTAGCTCCTATAATTCACCCCTCCACTTT

d_call: -
j_call: TRBJ1-6
v_call: TRBV19
clone_size: -
cdr3_aa: CASRQAGADNSPLHF
cdr3_nt: TGTGCCAGTAGGCAGGCAGGGGCCGATAATTCACCCCTCCACTTT

d_call: TRBD1
j_call: TRBJ1-4
v_call: TRBV10-3
clone_size: -
cdr3_aa: CAIKSDRVGEKLFF
cdr3_nt: TGTGCCATCAAGTCCGACAGGGTAGGAGAAAAACTGTTTTTT

d_call: -
j_call: TRBJ2-6
v_call: TRBV7-3
clone_size: -
cdr3_aa: CASSLSSAGAEGANVLTF
cdr3_nt: TGTGCCAGCAGCTTAAGCTCGGCGGGGGCGGAGGGGGCCAACGTCCTGACTTTC

d_call: -
j_call: TRBJ2-2
v_call: TRBV9
clone_size: -
cdr3_aa: CASTPSSLTSGELFF
cdr3_nt: TGTGCCAGCACCCCCTCTAGCCTAACATCCGGGGAGCTGTTTTTT

d_call: TRBD1
j_call: TRBJ2-3
v_call: TRBV2
clone_size: few
cdr3_aa: CASSEWGQGADTQYF
cdr3_nt: TGTGCCAGCAGTGAGTGGGGACAGGGGGCAGATACGCAGTATTTT

d_call: -
j_call: TRBJ1-2
v_call: TRBV12-3/TRBV12-4
clone_size: -
cdr3_aa: CASSPSGGGGYTF
cdr3_nt: TGTGCCAGCAGTCCCTCGGGAGGGGGTGGCTACACCTTC

d_call: TRBD1
j_call: TRBJ1-2
v_call: TRBV5-1
clone_size: -
cdr3_aa: CASSAGQANRPNYGYTF
cdr3_nt: TGCGCCAGCAGCGCGGGACAGGCAAATAGACCTAACTATGGCTACACCTTC

d_call: -
j_call: TRBJ1-1
v_call: TRBV6-4
clone_size: -
cdr3_aa: CASAVPRVPRITEAFF
cdr3_nt: TGTGCCAGCGCCGTACCCCGGGTCCCACGTATCACTGAAGCTTTCTTT

d_call: -
j_call: TRBJ1-5
v_call: TRBV14
clone_size: few
cdr3_aa: CASSQEGPSAGRNQPQHF
cdr3_nt: TGTGCCAGCAGCCAAGAGGGCCCCAGTGCCGGGAGGAATCAGCCCCAGCATTTT

d_call: -
j_call: TRBJ1-2
v_call: TRBV27
clone_size: -
cdr3_aa: CASAWGRRAGYTF
cdr3_nt: TGTGCCAGCGCTTGGGGACGGAGGGCTGGCTACACCTTC

d_call: TRBD1
j_call: TRBJ2-7
v_call: TRBV11-2
clone_size: -
cdr3_aa: CASSLGQGAYEQYF
cdr3_nt: TGTGCCAGCAGCTTAGGACAGGGGGCCTACGAGCAGTACTTC

d_call: -
j_call: TRBJ1-5
v_call: TRBV7-8
clone_size: -
cdr3_aa: CASSLRFPGYNQPQHF
cdr3_nt: TGTGCCAGCAGCTTAAGATTTCCGGGGTACAATCAGCCCCAGCATTTT

d_call: TRBD1
j_call: TRBJ1-2
v_call: TRBV10-3
clone_size: -
cdr3_aa: CAISAGQRYGYTF
cdr3_nt: TGTGCCATCAGCGCGGGACAGCGCTATGGCTACACCTTC